The present entry profiles one T cell receptor (beta chain) with its context. Antigen specificity is unknown. The entry originates in a study of T cell responses to AZD1222 COVID-19 vaccine. The study's findings and limits: Two AZD1222 administrations were followed by greater Spike-specific TCR breadth and depth. No day 14 peak samples; only post-peak repertoires were characterized. Reports indicate that nearly half of spike-specific TCRs are directed at unmutated variant regions.

The CDR3 spans 9 residues. Germline loops: CDR1 DFQATT, CDR2 SNEGSKA (reference sequence). V was clipped by 5 bases and J by 6 bases, with 4 bases between them. TCRdb's table, derived via immunoSEQ multiplex PCR, lists solely in-frame clones and lacks some. The sample lists about 150,000 clones, approximately 89% seen once, with 1% to 1.5% in the top ten. Sequences were derived from peripheral blood, sampled 28 days after the second AZD1222 dose. V is TRBV20-1 and J is TRBJ1-1; D ambiguous. The TCR comes from an adult who received the AZD1222 COVID-19 vaccine. DNA of the CDR3: TGCAGTGCTGGGGCTGAAGCTTTCTTT. It translates to CSAGAEAFF.